This entry lists 21 T cell receptor beta chains sequenced from one sample in a study of monozygotic twins with inflammatory bowel disease. Each CDR3 protein gets one entry in TCRdb, which reprocessed the 5' RACE reads and gives no DNA. This sample lists under 150,000 distinct CDR3 sequences; its ten largest clones have 2.4%. Specimen: blood. Receptors were obtained from a human donor with ulcerative colitis or Crohn's disease, or a healthy co-twin of an affected twin (not recorded which).

The chain joins TRBV20-1 to TRBJ2-7; absent DNA, TCRdb's TRBD1 call cannot be checked. The germline CDR1 and CDR2 sequences are DFQATT and SNEGSKA (reference sequence). The CDR3 has 14 residues. CDR3 residues: CSARTGIYSYEQYF.

The CDR3 sequence is CSARRGFQETQYF. The V and J genes are TRBV20-1 and TRBJ2-5; TCRdb indicates TRBD2, and absent DNA this call remains unverified. The CDR3 is made up of 13 amino acids. Germline V CDR1 and CDR2: DFQATT, SNEGSKA (reference sequence).

The chain carries TRBV6-2 or TRBV6-3 and TRBJ2-7; TCRdb's D call, TRBD1, is unchecked because there is no DNA. Germline loops: CDR1 MNHEY, CDR2 SVGEGT. The CDR3 sequence is 13 residues long. CDR3 amino acids: CASRPGQGYEQYF.

The chain's CDR3 is CAISDGGASNEQYF. This sequence joins TRBV10-3 and TRBJ2-7; TCRdb selects TRBD1, and the lack of DNA leaves this call unchecked. Germline V gene lookup returns CDR1 ENHRY and CDR2 SYGVKD. CDR3 size: 14 residues.

This sequence joins TRBV5-1 and TRBJ2-2. Germline V gene data show CDR1 as SGHRS and CDR2 as YFSETQ. The CDR3 runs to 13 residues. The CDR3 is CASSLVATGELFF.

The chain employs TRBV20-1 and TRBJ1-2; TCRdb outputs TRBD1, but without DNA this stays unchecked. CDR1 DFQATT and CDR2 SNEGSKA come from the germline V gene (reference sequence). The CDR3 extends over 15 amino acids. The CDR3 sequence is CSARVTSGQGNGYTF.

This rearrangement joins TRBV19 to TRBJ1-3. This CDR3 has 15 residues. Germline V CDR1 and CDR2: LNHDA, SQIVND (reference sequence). The CDR3 spells CASSIPGTFGNTIYF.

The chain has TRBV6-1 and TRBJ1-4; TCRdb selects TRBD1, and the lack of DNA leaves this call unchecked. The germline CDR1 and CDR2 sequences are MNHNS and SASEGT. This CDR3 comprises 15 residues. CDR3 in amino acids: CASSDSRGGNEKLFF.

This chain uses TRBV3-1 with TRBJ2-5. Germline V gene lookup returns CDR1 LGHDT and CDR2 YNNKEL (reference sequence). The length of the CDR3 is 11 residues. CDR3: CASSQVETQYF.

CDR3: CSASRAGASYEQYF. This chain uses TRBV20-1 with TRBJ2-7; TCRdb returns TRBD1, unconfirmable since there is no DNA. The germline gives CDR1 DFQATT, CDR2 SNEGSKA (reference sequence). The CDR3 runs 14 residues.

The chain uses TRBV13 and TRBJ2-5; TCRdb's assignment of TRBD2 cannot be checked, as there is no DNA. The CDR3 covers 16 residues. Germline CDR1 and CDR2: PRHDT and FYEKMQ (reference sequence). The CDR3: CASSHTSGGVQETQYF.

The rearrangement links TRBV5-5 to TRBJ2-3; TCRdb proposes TRBD1, but this gene call is untestable without DNA. The V gene's germline CDR1 is SGHKS and CDR2 YYEKEE (reference sequence). The CDR3 spans 16 residues. The chain's CDR3 is CASTPPGHPSTDTQYF.

The chain links TRBV12-3 or TRBV12-4 to TRBJ2-4; TCRdb's D call, TRBD1, is unchecked because there is no DNA. The CDR3 sequence is 13 residues long. CDR3 in amino acids: CASSPRAANIQYF.

The chain joins TRBV5-1 to TRBJ2-6. CDR1 is SGHRS, CDR2 YFSETQ, per germline. The CDR3 spans 16 residues. CDR3 amino acids: CASSLGQTSGANVLTF. The variable domain in full, completed from reference TRBV5-1 and TRBJ2-6, reads KAGVTQTPRYLIKTRGQQVTLSCSPISGHRSVSWYQQTPGQGLQFLFEYFSETQRNKGNFPGRFSGRQFSNSRSEMNVSTLELGDSALYLCASSLGQTSGANVLTFGAGSRLTVL.

The V gene is TRBV24-1, the J gene TRBJ2-2. This CDR3 is 13 amino acids long. Per germline, CDR1 KGHDR and CDR2 SFDVKD. The CDR3 region is CATSDLDTGELFF.

This chain joins TRBV5-1 and TRBJ1-3; no DNA is available, so the TRBD1 call from TCRdb remains unchecked. Germline loops: CDR1 SGHRS, CDR2 YFSETQ. The CDR3 is made up of 17 amino acids. The CDR3 reads CASSVQGDPFSGNTIYF.

The CDR3 here is CASSYWASGGNEQFF. The chain links TRBV6-5 to TRBJ2-1; TCRdb's assignment of TRBD2 cannot be checked, as there is no DNA. Germline CDR1 is MNHEY and CDR2 is SVGAGI. The CDR3 contains 15 residues.

The V gene is TRBV5-1, the J gene TRBJ2-5; no DNA is available, so the TRBD1 call from TCRdb remains unchecked. CDR1 and CDR2 from the germline V gene are SGHRS and YFSETQ. This CDR3 is 14 amino acids long. The CDR3: CASSHGQGRETQYF.

The V gene is TRBV29-1, the J gene TRBJ2-2; TCRdb's D call of TRBD2 is untestable without DNA. Germline CDR1 reads SQVTM; CDR2 reads ANQGSEA. The CDR3 length is 17 residues. The CDR3 here is CSVEESLAGGYTGELFF.

This chain uses TRBV5-1 with TRBJ2-4; TCRdb's D gene call, TRBD1, goes unchecked for lack of DNA. The CDR3 totals 16 residues. Germline CDR1 reads SGHRS; CDR2 reads YFSETQ. The CDR3 loop is CASSAIQGAAKNIQYF.

V usage is TRBV7-8 and J usage is TRBJ2-1. Germline CDR1 is SGHVS and CDR2 is FQNEAQ. CDR3 length: 14 amino acids. The CDR3: CASSLVREANEQFF.